The TCR beta chain described here comes from a study of blood T cell repertoires in COVID-19. This CDR3 is built from 13 residues. The germline CDR1 and CDR2 sequences are SNHLY and FYNNEI. V was pared by 9 bases and J by 10 bases, with 8 bases of the junction left unmatched. Profiling relied on immunoSEQ multiplex PCR, and the TCRdb table lists in-frame clones only, not all of them. The top ten clones hold roughly 2.3% of a sample with approximately 240,000 clones, 65% to 85% of them seen once. Sequencing was carried out using peripheral blood. The origin of this receptor is a woman aged 55 to 70 with acute or convalescent COVID-19. This chain links TRBV2 with TRBJ1-6; 8 nucleotides agree with TRBD1. CDR3 DNA sequence: TGTGCCAGTCGCAGGACAGGGATATCACCCCTCCACTTT. Protein: CASRRTGISPLHF.